This T cell receptor (beta chain) originates from a study of T-cell reconstitution after alpha-beta-depleted transplantation in children. The V gene's germline CDR1 is DFQATT and CDR2 SNEGSKA (reference sequence). The CDR3 totals 12 residues. A note on this clonotype: This may be a read error, as it is one base from a much larger clone.

Unique molecular identifiers were incorporated when the TCRbeta library was constructed. TCRdb used MiXCR to reprocess the PCR reads, holding one entry per CDR3 protein. The repertoire has about 230,000 distinct CDR3 sequences, over 9.5% of them found once; the top ten carry roughly 5.1%. The sequence was obtained from a human donor who donated a stem cell graft to a child with SCID. V and J are TRBV20-1 and TRBJ1-2; tentative D call: TRBD1 (6 bases). This material consisted of PBMCs from the stem cell graft donor, taken from the stem cell graft. The CDR3 DNA is TGCAGTGCTTCCGGGACAAGCTATGGCGACACCTTC. Translation gives CSASGTSYGDTF.